This T cell receptor (beta chain) appears in the sequencing data of a study of CD8+ T cells in alopecia areata. Study-level information: Treated patients were given oral tofacitinib, which was dosed at 5 to 10 mg twice daily. Tofacitinib was given for 6 to 18 months, then stopped for 6 months.

This clone was recorded once. The sequencing template was cDNA reverse transcribed from extracted RNA. The data were produced by immunoSEQ multiplex PCR, yet TCRdb's version contains in-frame clones alone and is incomplete. Of fewer than 80,000 clones listed, approximately 60% are singletons. This sample comprised CD8+ T cells sorted from blood, obtained at week 0. The receptor was derived from a human donor with alopecia areata.

The CDR3 region is CSVGNSPHYEQYF. The CDR3, as DNA: TGCAGCGTTGGGAACAGCCCCCACTACGAGCAGTACTTC. The J gene is TRBJ2-7, the V gene TRBV29-1; unclear D gene. V shed 4 bases and J shed 3 bases, with 13 bases lying between them. The germline gives CDR1 SQVTM, CDR2 ANQGSEA. The CDR3 covers 13 residues.